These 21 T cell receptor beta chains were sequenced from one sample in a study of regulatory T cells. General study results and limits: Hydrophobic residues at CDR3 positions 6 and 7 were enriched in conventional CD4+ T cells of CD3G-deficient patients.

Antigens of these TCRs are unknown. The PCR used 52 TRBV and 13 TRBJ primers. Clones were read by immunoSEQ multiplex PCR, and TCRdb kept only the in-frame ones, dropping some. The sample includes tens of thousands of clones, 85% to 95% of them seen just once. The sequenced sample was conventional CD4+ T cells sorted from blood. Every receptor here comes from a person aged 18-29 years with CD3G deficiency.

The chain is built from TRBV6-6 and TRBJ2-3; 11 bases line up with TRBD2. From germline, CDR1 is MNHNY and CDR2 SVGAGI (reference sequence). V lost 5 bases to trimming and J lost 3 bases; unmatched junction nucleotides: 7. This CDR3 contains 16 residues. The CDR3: CASSTGRLAGTDTQYF. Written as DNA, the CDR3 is TGTGCCAGCAGTACCGGAAGACTAGCGGGGACAGATACGCAGTATTTT.

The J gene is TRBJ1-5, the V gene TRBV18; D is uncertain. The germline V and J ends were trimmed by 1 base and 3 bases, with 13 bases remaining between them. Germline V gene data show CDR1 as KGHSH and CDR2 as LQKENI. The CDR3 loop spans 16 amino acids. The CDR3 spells CASSPRAASANQPQHF. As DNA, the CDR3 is TGTGCCAGCTCACCACGGGCAGCTTCGGCCAATCAGCCCCAGCATTTT. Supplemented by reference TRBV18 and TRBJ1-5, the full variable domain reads NAGVMQNPRHLVRRRGQEARLRCSPMKGHSHVYWYRQLPEEGLKFMVYLQKENIIDESGMPKERFSAEFPKEGPSILRIQQVVRGDSAAYFCASSPRAASANQPQHFGDGTRLSIL.

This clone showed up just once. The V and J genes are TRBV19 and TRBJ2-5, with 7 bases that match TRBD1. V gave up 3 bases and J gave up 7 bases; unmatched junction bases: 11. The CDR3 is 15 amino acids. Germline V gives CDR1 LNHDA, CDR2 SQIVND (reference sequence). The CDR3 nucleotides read TGTGCCAGTAGTATCACCGGGACAGCTTCTGGGACCCAGTACTTC. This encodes CASSITGTASGTQYF.

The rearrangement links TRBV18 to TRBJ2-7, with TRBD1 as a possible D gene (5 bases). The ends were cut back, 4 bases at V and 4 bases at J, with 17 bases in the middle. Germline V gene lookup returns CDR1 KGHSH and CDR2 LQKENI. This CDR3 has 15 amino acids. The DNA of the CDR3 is TGTGCCAGCTCACACCCGTTCCAGGGCCCGTACGAGCAGTACTTC. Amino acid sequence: CASSHPFQGPYEQYF.

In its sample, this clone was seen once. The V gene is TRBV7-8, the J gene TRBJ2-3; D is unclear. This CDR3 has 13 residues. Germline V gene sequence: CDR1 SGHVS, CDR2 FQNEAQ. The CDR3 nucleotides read TGTGCTTGTGGGCATGGTGGCACAGATACGCAGTATTTT. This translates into CACGHGGTDTQYF.

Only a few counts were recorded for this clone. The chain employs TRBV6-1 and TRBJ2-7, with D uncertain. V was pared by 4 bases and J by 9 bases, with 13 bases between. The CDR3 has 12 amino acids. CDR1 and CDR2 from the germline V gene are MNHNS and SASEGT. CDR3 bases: TGTGCCAGCAGTGGGGCTCTGAGAGCGCAGTACTTC. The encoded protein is CASSGALRAQYF.

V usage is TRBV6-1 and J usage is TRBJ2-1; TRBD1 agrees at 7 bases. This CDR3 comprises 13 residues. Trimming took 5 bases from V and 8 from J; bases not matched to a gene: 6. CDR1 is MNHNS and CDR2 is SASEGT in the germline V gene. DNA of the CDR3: TGTGCCAGCAGTAGACAGGGTAGGGATGAGCAGTTCTTC. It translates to CASSRQGRDEQFF.

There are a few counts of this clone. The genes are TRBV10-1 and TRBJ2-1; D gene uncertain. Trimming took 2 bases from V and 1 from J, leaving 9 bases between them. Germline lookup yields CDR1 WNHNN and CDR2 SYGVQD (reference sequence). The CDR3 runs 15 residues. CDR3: CASSENPRSYNEQFF. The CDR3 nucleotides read TGCGCCAGCAGTGAGAACCCTAGGTCCTACAATGAGCAGTTCTTC.

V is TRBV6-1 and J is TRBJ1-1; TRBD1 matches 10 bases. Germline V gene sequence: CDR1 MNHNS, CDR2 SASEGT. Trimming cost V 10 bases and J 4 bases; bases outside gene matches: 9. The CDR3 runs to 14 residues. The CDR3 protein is CATRRRTGGTEAFF. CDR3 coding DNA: TGTGCCACCAGAAGGCGGACAGGGGGCACTGAAGCTTTCTTT.

In DNA, the CDR3 is TGTGCTAGCGACATGGACAGGGGTTCCTACGAGCAGTACGTC. This encodes CASDMDRGSYEQYV. The chain is built from TRBV12-5 and TRBJ2-7; 9 bases map to TRBD1. V lost 9 bases and J lost 1; bases outside the gene matches: 7. Looked up from germline, CDR1 is LGHNT and CDR2 is FRNRAP. The CDR3 length is 14 residues.

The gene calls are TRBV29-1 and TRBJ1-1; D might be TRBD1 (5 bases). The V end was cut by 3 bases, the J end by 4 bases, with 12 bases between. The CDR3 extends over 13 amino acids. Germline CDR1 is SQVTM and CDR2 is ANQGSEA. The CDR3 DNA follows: TGCAGCGTTGACAGGGATCGTCGCACTGAAGCTTTCTTT. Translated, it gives CSVDRDRRTEAFF. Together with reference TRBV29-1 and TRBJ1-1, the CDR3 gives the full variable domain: SAVISQKPSRDICQRGTSLTIQCQVDSQVTMMFWYRQQPGQSLTLIATANQGSEATYESGFVIDKFPISRPNLTFSTLTVSNMSPEDSSIYLCSVDRDRRTEAFFGQGTRLTVV.

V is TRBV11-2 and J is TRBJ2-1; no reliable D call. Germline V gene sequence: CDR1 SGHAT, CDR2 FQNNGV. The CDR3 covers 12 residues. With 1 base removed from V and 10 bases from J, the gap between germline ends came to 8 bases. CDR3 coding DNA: TGTGCCAGCAGCTTAGTCCTGGGGGAGCAGTTCTTC. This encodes CASSLVLGEQFF.

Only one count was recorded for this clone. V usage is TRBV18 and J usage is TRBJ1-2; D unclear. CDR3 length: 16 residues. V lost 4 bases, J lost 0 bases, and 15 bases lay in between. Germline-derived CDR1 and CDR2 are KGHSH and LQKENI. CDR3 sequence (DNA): TGTGCCAGCTCACGAACCCCCCGCTCAGCTAACTATGGCTACACCTTC. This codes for CASSRTPRSANYGYTF.

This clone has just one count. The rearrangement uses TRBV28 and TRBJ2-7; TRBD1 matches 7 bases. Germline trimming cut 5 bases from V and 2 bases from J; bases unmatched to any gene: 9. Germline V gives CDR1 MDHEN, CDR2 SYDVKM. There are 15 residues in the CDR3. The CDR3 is CASSPHRGGTYEQYF. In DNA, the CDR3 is TGTGCCAGCAGTCCTCACAGGGGTGGGACCTACGAGCAGTACTTC.

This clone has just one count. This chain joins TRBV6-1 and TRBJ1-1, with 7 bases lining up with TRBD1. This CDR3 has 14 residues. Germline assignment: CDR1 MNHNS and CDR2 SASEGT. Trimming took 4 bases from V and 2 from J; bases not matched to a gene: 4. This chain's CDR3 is CASSVTGHNTEAFF. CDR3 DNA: TGTGCCAGCAGTGTGACAGGGCACAACACTGAAGCTTTCTTT.

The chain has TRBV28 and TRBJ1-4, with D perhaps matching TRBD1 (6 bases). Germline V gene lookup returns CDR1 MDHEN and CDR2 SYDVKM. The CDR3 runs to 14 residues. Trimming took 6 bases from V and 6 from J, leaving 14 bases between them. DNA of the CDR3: TGTGCCAGCAGCCTACAGGGTGAGGATGAAAAACTGTTTTTT. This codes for CASSLQGEDEKLFF.

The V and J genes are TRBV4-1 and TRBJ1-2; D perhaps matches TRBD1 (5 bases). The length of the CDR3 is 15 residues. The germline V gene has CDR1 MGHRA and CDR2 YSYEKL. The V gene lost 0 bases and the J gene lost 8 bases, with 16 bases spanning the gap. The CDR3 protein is CASSQEGPGTLGYTF. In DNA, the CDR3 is TGCGCCAGCAGCCAAGAGGGACCTGGCACGCTCGGCTACACCTTC.

The CDR3 is CASGPIGDRGPDGYTF. The CDR3 DNA follows: TGTGCCAGCGGTCCTATTGGGGACAGGGGGCCGGATGGCTACACCTTC. The chain recombines TRBV7-9 with TRBJ1-2, with TRBD1 identical over 12 bases. The germline CDR1 and CDR2 sequences are SEHNR and FQNEAQ (reference sequence). J gave up 6 bases and V 8 bases, and 13 bases lay outside the gene matches. CDR3 length equals 16 residues.

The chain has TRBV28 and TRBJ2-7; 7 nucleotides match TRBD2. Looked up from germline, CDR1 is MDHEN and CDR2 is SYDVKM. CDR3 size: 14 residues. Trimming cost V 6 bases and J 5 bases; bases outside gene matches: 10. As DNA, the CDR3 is TGTGCCAGCAGCGCCGGGACTACCACCCACGAGCAGTACTTC. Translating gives CASSAGTTTHEQYF.

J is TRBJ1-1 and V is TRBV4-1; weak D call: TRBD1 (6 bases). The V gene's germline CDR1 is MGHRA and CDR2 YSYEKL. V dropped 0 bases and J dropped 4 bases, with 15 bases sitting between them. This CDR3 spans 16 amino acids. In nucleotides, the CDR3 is TGCGCCAGCAGCCAAGATGTGGTAAGGGGGGCCACTGAAGCTTTCTTT. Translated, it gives CASSQDVVRGATEAFF.

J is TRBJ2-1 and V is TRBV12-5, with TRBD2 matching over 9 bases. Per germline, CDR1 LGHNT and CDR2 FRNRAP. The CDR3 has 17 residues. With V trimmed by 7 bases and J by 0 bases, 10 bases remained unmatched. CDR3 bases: TGTGCTAGTGTTCCCAGCGGGGGGCCCCTCTCCTACAATGAGCAGTTCTTC. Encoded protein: CASVPSGGPLSYNEQFF.